This entry lists 12 T cell receptor beta chains sequenced from one sample in a study of OX40 agonist ivuxolimab in advanced cancers. Sequencing was performed with immunoSEQ multiplex PCR; in TCRdb, only in-frame clones are kept and a portion is missing. The sample comprises about 110,000 clones, under 95% of which are singletons, and over 0.6% rests with the top ten. The specimen was CD4+ or CD8+ T cells sorted from blood, collected in a trial of the OX40 agonist ivuxolimab. These receptors came from an adult with an advanced solid tumor such as melanoma, head and neck, liver or kidney cancer.

V usage is TRBV27 and J usage is TRBJ1-3; no clear D gene. Trimming removed 5 bases at V and 4 bases at J, with 9 bases between. CDR3 size: 13 residues. The V gene's germline CDR1 is MNHEY and CDR2 SMNVEV (reference sequence). The CDR3 is CASSPRNGNTIYF. CDR3 DNA: TGTGCCAGCAGTCCCAGGAACGGAAACACCATATATTTT.

CDR3 sequence: CASSQAGTGLDEQYF. DNA for the CDR3: TGTGCCAGCAGCCAAGCCGGGACAGGGCTTGACGAGCAGTACTTC. This chain connects TRBV4-2 to TRBJ2-7, with TRBD1 matching over 9 bases. Germline CDR1 LGHNA, CDR2 YNFKEQ. After removal of 1 base from V and 5 bases from J, the junction contained 6 bases not matched to a gene. The CDR3 totals 15 residues.

This chain connects TRBV18 to TRBJ1-2, with TRBD1 matching over 7 bases. The CDR3 has 18 amino acids. From germline, CDR1 is KGHSH and CDR2 LQKENI. With V trimmed by 3 bases and J by 4 bases, 17 bases remained unmatched. This CDR3 reads CASSPLPGTAENPYGYTF. CDR3 bases: TGTGCCAGCTCACCGCTGCCCGGGACAGCCGAGAATCCCTATGGCTACACCTTC.

The sample holds a few counts of this clone. This rearrangement joins TRBV6-5 to TRBJ1-2; 8 nucleotides line up with TRBD1. The CDR3 sequence is 14 residues long. The junction had 16 bases not matched to a gene; V was cut back by 6 bases and J by 13 bases. Germline V gene lookup returns CDR1 MNHEY and CDR2 SVGAGI. This CDR3 reads CASSQEDRGPSCTF. CDR3 DNA sequence: TGTGCCAGCAGCCAGGAAGACAGGGGCCCGAGCTGCACCTTC.

The CDR3 nucleotides read TGCGCCAGCAGCTTGGGGCAGGCGAACTCTGGAAACACCATATATTTT. Residues: CASSLGQANSGNTIYF. The chain employs TRBV5-1 and TRBJ1-3, with D unclear. Per the germline V gene, CDR1 is SGHRS and CDR2 is YFSETQ. Between the trimmed V and J ends, which lost 0 bases and 0 bases, there was a span of 10 bases. This CDR3 is built from 16 residues.

The rearrangement links TRBV10-1 to TRBJ2-5, with 8 bases aligning to TRBD1. The germline CDR1 and CDR2 sequences are WNHNN and SYGVQD (reference sequence). Losses at the gene ends were 6 bases for V and 4 bases for J; bases not matched to a gene: 4. This CDR3 contains 13 residues. CDR3: CASSKTGGETQYF. CDR3 coding DNA: TGCGCCAGCAGCAAAACAGGGGGAGAGACCCAGTACTTC.

V gene TRBV9 combines with J gene TRBJ1-3; D is uncertain. The CDR3 extends over 17 amino acids. Germline V gives CDR1 SGDLS, CDR2 YYNGEE. The V and J ends lost 0 bases and 0 bases respectively, with 13 bases between them. Here the CDR3 reads CASSVGSSTSSGNTIYF. CDR3 DNA sequence: TGTGCCAGCAGCGTAGGGTCATCAACTAGCTCTGGAAACACCATATATTTT. The whole variable domain, remainder taken from reference TRBV9 and TRBJ1-3, is DSGVTQTPKHLITATGQRVTLRCSPRSGDLSVYWYQQSLDQGLQFLIQYYNGEERAKGNILERFSAQQFPDLHSELNLSSLELGDSALYFCASSVGSSTSSGNTIYFGEGSWLTVV.

The CDR3 region is CSVDERNRNEQFF. For the CDR3, the DNA is TGCAGCGTTGACGAAAGAAATCGGAATGAGCAGTTCTTC. The V call is TRBV29-1, the J call TRBJ2-1; D gene uncertain. Trimming cost V 3 bases and J 7 bases, with 13 bases left between them. The CDR3 spans 13 residues. CDR1 is SQVTM and CDR2 is ANQGSEA in the germline V gene.

The rearrangement joins TRBV6-1 to TRBJ2-7; D unclear. Per the germline V gene, CDR1 is MNHNS and CDR2 is SASEGT. The V end lost 0 bases, the J end lost 4 bases, and 4 bases lay between the germline ends. The CDR3 consists of 12 residues. CDR3 residues: CASSEAGYEQYF. In nucleotides, the CDR3 is TGTGCCAGCAGTGAAGCAGGGTACGAGCAGTACTTC.

CDR3 protein: CASSEDRGAGEKLFF. For the CDR3, the DNA is TGTGCCAGCAGTGAAGACCGGGGCGCGGGTGAAAAACTGTTTTTT. J is TRBJ1-4 and V is TRBV2; weak D call: TRBD1 (5 bases). This CDR3 is built from 15 residues. CDR1 and CDR2 from the germline V gene are SNHLY and FYNNEI. The V and J ends lost 1 base and 7 bases respectively, with 13 bases between them.

The chain carries TRBV27 and TRBJ2-5; D is unresolved. V shed 9 bases and J shed 0 bases, with 11 bases lying between them. CDR1 is MNHEY, CDR2 SMNVEV, per germline (reference sequence). The CDR3 is made up of 13 amino acids. This CDR3 reads CASRRVHQETQYF. CDR3 nucleotide sequence: TGTGCCAGTCGACGGGTTCACCAAGAGACCCAGTACTTC.

The chain links TRBV6-5 to TRBJ1-4, with D maybe TRBD1 (5 bases). From germline, CDR1 is MNHEY and CDR2 SVGAGI. V shed 7 bases and J shed 7 bases, with 16 bases lying between them. The CDR3 is 14 amino acids. The DNA for the CDR3 is TGTGCCAGCAAATATCTAGGGGCAGGTGAAAAACTGTTTTTT. It codes for CASKYLGAGEKLFF.